The 8 T cell receptor beta chains listed next were all sequenced from one sample in a study of T cells in Graves' hyperthyroidism and ophthalmopathy. Amplified regions were TCR beta CDR3 sequences from RNA transcripts. The primer set for the first-round RT-PCR of the TCR CDR3 was HTBI. MiXCR, applied by TCRdb to the multiplex PCR reads, yields one record per CDR3 protein. The data hold 400,000 to 500,000 distinct CDR3 sequences, with roughly an eighth observed a single time. Sequencing was done on a sample of blood. All receptors come from a woman between 18 and 29 years old with Graves' hyperthyroidism.

This chain links TRBV19 with TRBJ1-5; D is possibly TRBD1 (5 bases). V lost 5 bases and J lost 1, with 15 bases in between. The CDR3 runs 16 residues. Germline V gene lookup returns CDR1 LNHDA and CDR2 SQIVND (reference sequence). CDR3 amino acids: CASSLPTVGSNQPQHF. The CDR3 DNA reads TGTGCCAGTAGTCTCCCGACAGTAGGAAGCAATCAGCCCCAGCATTTT.

This clonotype appeared many times. V and J are TRBV30 and TRBJ2-1; weak D call: TRBD1 (5 bases). The CDR3 has 16 amino acids. V was clipped by 3 bases and J by 4 bases, with 19 bases between them. In germline, CDR1 is GTSNPN, CDR2 SVGIG (reference sequence). Here the CDR3 reads CAWSPLREFSYNEQFF. The CDR3 nucleotides read TGTGCCTGGAGCCCTCTCAGGGAATTCTCTTACAATGAGCAGTTCTTC.

The gene calls are TRBV6-4 and TRBJ1-4, with 7 bases fitting TRBD1. V was pared by 2 bases and J by 7 bases, with 7 bases of the junction left unmatched. The CDR3 length is 15 residues. From germline, CDR1 is MRHNA and CDR2 SNTAGT. CDR3 protein: CASSDAGTASEKLFF. The CDR3 DNA reads TGTGCCAGCAGTGACGCCGGGACAGCTTCTGAAAAACTGTTTTTT.

V usage is TRBV4-1 and J usage is TRBJ1-5, with D uncertain. Deletions cut 4 bases from V and 2 bases from J, with 12 bases between. Germline-derived CDR1 and CDR2 are MGHRA and YSYEKL. This CDR3 is 15 amino acids long. The CDR3 sequence: CASSPEMSGNQPQHF. The DNA of the CDR3 is TGCGCCAGCAGCCCAGAGATGTCAGGCAATCAGCCCCAGCATTTT.

This clonotype was found a few times. A read error may be the cause here, since a much bigger clone is one base away. This chain's CDR3 is CASGKEVGTEAFF. The CDR3 DNA reads TGTGCCAGCGGTAAAGAGGTGGGGACTGAAGCTTTCTTT. The chain carries TRBV6-1 and TRBJ1-1; D ambiguous. The germline gives CDR1 MNHNS, CDR2 SASEGT. The CDR3 length is 13 residues. Trimming removed 8 bases at V and 5 bases at J, with 15 bases between.

The table lists this clonotype with a few counts. The chain has TRBV7-9 and TRBJ2-4, with a possible D match to TRBD1 (6 bases). The CDR3 totals 15 residues. The V and J ends lost 5 bases and 0 bases respectively, with 11 bases between them. Germline V gene sequence: CDR1 SEHNR, CDR2 FQNEAQ (reference sequence). DNA for the CDR3: TGTGCCAGCAGCATACACAGGGAAGCCAAAAACATTCAGTACTTC. Amino acids: CASSIHREAKNIQYF.

J is TRBJ2-1 and V is TRBV18, with 7 bases identical to TRBD1. The CDR3 totals 15 residues. V was clipped by 6 bases and J by 7 bases; unmatched bases: 12. From germline, CDR1 is KGHSH and CDR2 LQKENI. CDR3 in DNA: TGTGCCAGCTCCCAACGACAGGGAACAGGGAATGAGCAGTTCTTC. Amino acid sequence: CASSQRQGTGNEQFF.

This clonotype occurred many times. The chain employs TRBV3-1 and TRBJ1-2, with TRBD1 identical over 9 bases. This CDR3 is 14 amino acids long. The V segment lost 2 bases and the J segment 6 bases; nucleotides outside the gene matches: 4. Germline V CDR1 and CDR2: LGHDT, YNNKEL (reference sequence). Here the CDR3 reads CASSQLQGAHGYTF. CDR3 nucleotides: TGTGCCAGCAGCCAACTACAGGGGGCACATGGCTACACCTTC.